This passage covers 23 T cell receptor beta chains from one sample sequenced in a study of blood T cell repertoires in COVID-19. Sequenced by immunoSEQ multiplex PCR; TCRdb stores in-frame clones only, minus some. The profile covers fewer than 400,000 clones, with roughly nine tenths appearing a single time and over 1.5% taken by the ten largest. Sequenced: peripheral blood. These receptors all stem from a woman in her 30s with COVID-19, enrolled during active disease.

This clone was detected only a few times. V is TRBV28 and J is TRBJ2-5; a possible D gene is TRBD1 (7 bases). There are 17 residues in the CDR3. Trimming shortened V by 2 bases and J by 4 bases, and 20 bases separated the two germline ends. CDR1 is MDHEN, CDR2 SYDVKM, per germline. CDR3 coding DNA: TGTGCCAGCAGTTTAAGTGGAGGCAGGGGGGAAGTAGAGACCCAGTACTTC. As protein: CASSLSGGRGEVETQYF. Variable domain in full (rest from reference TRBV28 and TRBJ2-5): DVKVTQSSRYLVKRTGEKVFLECVQDMDHENMFWYRQDPGLGLRLIYFSYDVKMKEKGDIPEGYSVSREKKERFSLILESASTNQTSMYLCASSLSGGRGEVETQYFGPGTRLLVL.

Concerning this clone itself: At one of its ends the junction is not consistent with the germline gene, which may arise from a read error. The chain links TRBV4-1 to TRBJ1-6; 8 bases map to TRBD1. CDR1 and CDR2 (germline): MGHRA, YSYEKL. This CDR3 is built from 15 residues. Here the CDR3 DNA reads TGCGCCAGCAGTCAAGCCCGGACAGGGAGATCACCCCTCCACTTT. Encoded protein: CASSQARTGRSPLHF.

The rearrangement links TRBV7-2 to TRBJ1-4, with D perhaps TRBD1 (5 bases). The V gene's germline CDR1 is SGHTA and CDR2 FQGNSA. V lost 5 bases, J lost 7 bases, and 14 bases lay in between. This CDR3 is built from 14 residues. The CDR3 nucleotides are TGTGCCAGCAGCCCGGACATATCGGTTGAAAAACTGTTTTTT. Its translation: CASSPDISVEKLFF.

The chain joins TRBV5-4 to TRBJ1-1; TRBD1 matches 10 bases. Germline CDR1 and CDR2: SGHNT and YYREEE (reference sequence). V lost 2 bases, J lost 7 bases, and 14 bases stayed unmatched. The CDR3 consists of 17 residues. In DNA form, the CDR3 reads TGTGCCAGCAGCTTTGGGCGACAGGGGGCCTTTGTGGGTGAAGCTTTCTTT. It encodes CASSFGRQGAFVGEAFF.

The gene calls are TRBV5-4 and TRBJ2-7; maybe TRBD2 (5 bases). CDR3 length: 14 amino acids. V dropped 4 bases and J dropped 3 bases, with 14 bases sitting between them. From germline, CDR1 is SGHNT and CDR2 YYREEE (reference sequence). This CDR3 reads CASSPGSGYYEQYF. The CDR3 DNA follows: TGTGCCAGCAGCCCAGGTTCGGGATACTACGAGCAGTACTTC.

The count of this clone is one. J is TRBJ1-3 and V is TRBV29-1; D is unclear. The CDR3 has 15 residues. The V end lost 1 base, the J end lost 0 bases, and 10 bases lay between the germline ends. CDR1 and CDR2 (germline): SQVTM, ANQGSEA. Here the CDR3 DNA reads TGCAGCGTTGAAGGGGCCACCGCCTCTGGAAACACCATATATTTT. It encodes CSVEGATASGNTIYF.

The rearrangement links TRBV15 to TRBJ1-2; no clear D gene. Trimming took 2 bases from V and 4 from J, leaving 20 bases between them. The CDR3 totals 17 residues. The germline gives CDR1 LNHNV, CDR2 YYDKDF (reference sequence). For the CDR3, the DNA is TGTGCCACCAGCAGAACCCAAGGACCGGGAGTAGGCTATGGCTACACCTTC. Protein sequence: CATSRTQGPGVGYGYTF. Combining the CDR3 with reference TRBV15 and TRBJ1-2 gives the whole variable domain DAMVIQNPRYQVTQFGKPVTLSCSQTLNHNVMYWYQQKSSQAPKLLFHYYDKDFNNEADTPDNFQSRRPNTSFCFLDIRSPGLGDTAMYLCATSRTQGPGVGYGYTFGSGTRLTVV.

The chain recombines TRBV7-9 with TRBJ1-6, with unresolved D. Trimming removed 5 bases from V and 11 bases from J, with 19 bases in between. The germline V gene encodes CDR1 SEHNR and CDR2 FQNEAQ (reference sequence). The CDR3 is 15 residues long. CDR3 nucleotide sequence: TGTGCCAGCAGCGGGCAAACGGGGAATACGACACCCCTCCACTTT. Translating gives CASSGQTGNTTPLHF.

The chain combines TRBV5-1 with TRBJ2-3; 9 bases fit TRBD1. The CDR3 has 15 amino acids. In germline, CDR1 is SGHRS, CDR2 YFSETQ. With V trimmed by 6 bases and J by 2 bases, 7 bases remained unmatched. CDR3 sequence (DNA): TGCGCCAGCACCGTACAGGGGGCCCCCACAGATACGCAGTATTTT. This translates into CASTVQGAPTDTQYF. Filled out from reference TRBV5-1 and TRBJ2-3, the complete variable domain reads KAGVTQTPRYLIKTRGQQVTLSCSPISGHRSVSWYQQTPGQGLQFLFEYFSETQRNKGNFPGRFSGRQFSNSRSEMNVSTLELGDSALYLCASTVQGAPTDTQYFGPGTRLTVL.

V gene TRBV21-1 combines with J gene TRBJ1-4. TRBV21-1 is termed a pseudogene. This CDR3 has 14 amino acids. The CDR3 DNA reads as TGTGCCAGCATGCGGGGGGCTACTAATGAAAAACTGTTTTTT. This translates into CASMRGATNEKLFF.

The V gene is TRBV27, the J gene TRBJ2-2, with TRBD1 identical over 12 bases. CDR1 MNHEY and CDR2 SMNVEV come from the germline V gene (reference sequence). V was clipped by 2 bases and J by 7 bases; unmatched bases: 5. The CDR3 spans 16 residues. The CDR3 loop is CASSLKGQGAIGELFF. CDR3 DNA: TGTGCCAGCAGTTTAAAGGGACAGGGGGCGATCGGGGAGCTGTTTTTT.

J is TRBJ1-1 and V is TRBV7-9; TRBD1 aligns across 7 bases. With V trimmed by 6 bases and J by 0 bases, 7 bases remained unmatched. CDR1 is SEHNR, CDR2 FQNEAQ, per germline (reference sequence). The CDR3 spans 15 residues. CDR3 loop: CASRWLQGMNTEAFF. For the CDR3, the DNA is TGTGCCAGCAGGTGGCTACAGGGGATGAACACTGAAGCTTTCTTT.

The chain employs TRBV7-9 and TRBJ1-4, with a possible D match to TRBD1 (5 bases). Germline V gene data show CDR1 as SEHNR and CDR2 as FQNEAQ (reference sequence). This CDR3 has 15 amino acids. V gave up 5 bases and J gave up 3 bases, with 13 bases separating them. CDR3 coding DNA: TGTGCCAGCAGCCCCACAGGAAAGCCTAATGAAAAACTGTTTTTT. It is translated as CASSPTGKPNEKLFF.

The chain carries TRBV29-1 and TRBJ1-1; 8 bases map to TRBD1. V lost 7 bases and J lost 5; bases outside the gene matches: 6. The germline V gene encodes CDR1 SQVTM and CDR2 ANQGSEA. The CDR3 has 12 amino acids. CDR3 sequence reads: CSASGGATEAFF. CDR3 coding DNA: TGCAGCGCTTCAGGGGGCGCGACTGAAGCTTTCTTT.

CDR3: CASRYGTGSYEQYV. Here the CDR3 DNA reads TGTGCCAGCAGATACGGGACAGGGTCCTACGAGCAGTACGTC. The gene calls are TRBV11-2 and TRBJ2-7; 9 bases fit TRBD1. The germline CDR1 and CDR2 sequences are SGHAT and FQNNGV. CDR3 length equals 14 residues. Trimming took 6 bases from V and 1 from J; bases not matched to a gene: 4.

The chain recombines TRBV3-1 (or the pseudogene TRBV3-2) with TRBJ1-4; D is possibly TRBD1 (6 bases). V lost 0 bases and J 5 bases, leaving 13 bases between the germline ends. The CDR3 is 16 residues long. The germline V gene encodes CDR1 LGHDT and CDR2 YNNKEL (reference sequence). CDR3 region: CASSQDDRTENEKLFF. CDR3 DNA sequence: TGTGCCAGCAGCCAAGATGACCGGACAGAGAATGAAAAACTGTTTTTT.

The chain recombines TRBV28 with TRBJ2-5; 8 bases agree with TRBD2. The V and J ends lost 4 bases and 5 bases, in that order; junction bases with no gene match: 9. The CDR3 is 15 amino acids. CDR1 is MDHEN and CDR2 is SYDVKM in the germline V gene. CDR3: CASSSYVGGEETQYF. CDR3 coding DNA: TGTGCCAGCAGTTCATACGTCGGGGGGGAGGAGACCCAGTACTTC.

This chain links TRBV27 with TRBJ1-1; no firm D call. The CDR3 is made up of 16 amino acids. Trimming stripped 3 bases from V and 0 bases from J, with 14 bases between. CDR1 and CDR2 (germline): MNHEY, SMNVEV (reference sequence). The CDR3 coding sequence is TGTGCCAGCAGTTTTGCAGGCCCCCCGTTGAACACTGAAGCTTTCTTT. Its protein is CASSFAGPPLNTEAFF.

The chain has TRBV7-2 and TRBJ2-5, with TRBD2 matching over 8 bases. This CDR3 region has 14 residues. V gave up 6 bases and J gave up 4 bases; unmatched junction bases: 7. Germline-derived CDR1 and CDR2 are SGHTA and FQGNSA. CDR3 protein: CASSLLGTRETQYF. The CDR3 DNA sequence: TGTGCCAGCAGTCTCTTAGGGACTAGAGAGACCCAGTACTTC.

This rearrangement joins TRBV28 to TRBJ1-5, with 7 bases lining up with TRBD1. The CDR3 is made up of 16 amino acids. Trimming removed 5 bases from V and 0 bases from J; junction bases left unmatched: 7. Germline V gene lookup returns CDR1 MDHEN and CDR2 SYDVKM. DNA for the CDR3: TGTGCCAGCAGTACCACAGGGGTGGATAGCAATCAGCCCCAGCATTTT. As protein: CASSTTGVDSNQPQHF.

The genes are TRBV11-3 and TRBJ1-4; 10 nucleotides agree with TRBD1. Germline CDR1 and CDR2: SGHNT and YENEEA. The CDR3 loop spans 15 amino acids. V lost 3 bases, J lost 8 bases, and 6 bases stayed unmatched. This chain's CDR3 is CASSFRDRGAEKLFF. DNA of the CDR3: TGTGCCAGCAGCTTTAGGGACAGGGGAGCAGAAAAACTGTTTTTT.

The chain's CDR3 is CASSPDRFFYNEQFF. Here the CDR3 DNA reads TGTGCCAGCAGCCCGGACAGGTTTTTCTACAATGAGCAGTTCTTC. The genes are TRBV7-2 and TRBJ2-1, with 7 bases matching TRBD1. With 5 bases clipped from V and 3 bases from J, the junction kept 7 bases outside the gene matches. Germline lookup yields CDR1 SGHTA and CDR2 FQGNSA. The CDR3 has 15 amino acids.

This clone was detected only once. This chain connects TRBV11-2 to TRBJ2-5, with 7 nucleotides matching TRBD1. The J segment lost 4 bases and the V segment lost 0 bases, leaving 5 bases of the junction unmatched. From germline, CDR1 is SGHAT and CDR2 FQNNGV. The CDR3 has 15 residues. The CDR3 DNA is TGTGCCAGCAGCTTAGATCCGACAGGGCGAGAGACCCAGTACTTC. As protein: CASSLDPTGRETQYF.